This entry features one TCR beta chain sequence. The target antigen is unknown. The entry originates in a study of cytomegalovirus exposure and HLA in healthy donors. Whole-study results and caveats: The study flagged approximately 180 TCR beta chains as cytomegalovirus-associated. Generally TCR sequences proved uncommon, though certain public TCRs appeared in numerous donors. Later, an analysis showed that TCR beta chains associated with HLA were more clonally expanded than others that were equally common. Roughly uniform depth of sequencing across donors was assumed in presence/absence analyses.

Per germline, CDR1 SNHLY and CDR2 FYNNEI. V lost 11 bases to trimming and J lost 7 bases; unmatched junction nucleotides: 9. CDR3 length equals 14 residues. Both 60 Vbeta primers and 13 Jbeta primers went into the PCR. Using immunoSEQ multiplex PCR, the repertoire was profiled, and TCRdb retains in-frame clones only, with some absent. Counted here are about 180,000 clones, around 80% occurring once; the ten biggest clones make up 0.69%. Sequenced: PBMCs. The TCR originated in a woman aged 40 to 50 in good health and CMV-seronegative. V is TRBV2 and J is TRBJ1-6; TRBD1 aligns across 9 bases. The CDR3 spells CAGRTGVQNSPLHF. The CDR3, as DNA: TGTGCCGGAAGGACAGGGGTGCAAAATTCACCCCTCCACTTT.